One and the same sample provided the 4 T cell receptor beta chains below, sequenced in a study of T cells after yellow fever vaccination. TCRdb re-analysed the 5' RACE reads in MiXCR, keeping a single row per CDR3 protein. The repertoire has some 220,000 distinct CDR3 sequences, approximately 3% of them found once; the top ten carry 3.2%. The starting material was CD4+ T cells sorted from PBMCs, obtained 10 days after the yellow fever booster vaccination. Source of these receptors: a man aged 18 to 30 who received the YFV17D yellow fever vaccine.

This clonotype was seen a few times. The chain uses TRBV18 and TRBJ1-5; 9 nucleotides match TRBD1. Per the germline V gene, CDR1 is KGHSH and CDR2 is LQKENI. J gave up 6 bases and V 6 bases, and 6 bases lay outside the gene matches. CDR3 size: 14 residues. This CDR3 is CASSRDREGQPQHF. DNA for the CDR3: TGTGCCAGCTCCAGGGACAGGGAAGGTCAGCCCCAGCATTTT.

This clonotype showed up many times. The chain couples TRBV20-1 to TRBJ1-3; a possible D gene is TRBD1 (5 bases). Trimming took 3 bases from V and 2 from J, leaving 8 bases between them. Germline-derived CDR1 and CDR2 are DFQATT and SNEGSKA (reference sequence). The CDR3 loop spans 13 amino acids. The CDR3 protein is CSASPGAGNTIYF. The CDR3 coding sequence is TGCAGTGCTAGCCCGGGGGCTGGAAACACCATATATTTT.

This clonotype has a handful of counts. The chain has TRBV12-3 or TRBV12-4 and TRBJ1-1, with a weak D call TRBD1 (6 bases). V lost 2 bases, J lost 5 bases, and 12 bases lay in between. CDR3 length: 14 amino acids. The CDR3 bases are TGTGCCAGCAGTTTAAGGGGGGGTTTGACTGAAGCTTTCTTT. Amino acids: CASSLRGGLTEAFF.

This clonotype was observed a few times. The J gene is TRBJ2-2, the V gene TRBV4-3; TRBD2 matches 9 bases. Germline V gene data show CDR1 as LGHNA and CDR2 as YSLEER. V lost 0 bases to trimming and J lost 0 bases; unmatched junction nucleotides: 2. The CDR3 has 17 residues. CDR3 sequence (DNA): TGCGCCAGCAGCCAAGAGCCTAGCGGGACGAACACCGGGGAGCTGTTTTTT. This encodes CASSQEPSGTNTGELFF.